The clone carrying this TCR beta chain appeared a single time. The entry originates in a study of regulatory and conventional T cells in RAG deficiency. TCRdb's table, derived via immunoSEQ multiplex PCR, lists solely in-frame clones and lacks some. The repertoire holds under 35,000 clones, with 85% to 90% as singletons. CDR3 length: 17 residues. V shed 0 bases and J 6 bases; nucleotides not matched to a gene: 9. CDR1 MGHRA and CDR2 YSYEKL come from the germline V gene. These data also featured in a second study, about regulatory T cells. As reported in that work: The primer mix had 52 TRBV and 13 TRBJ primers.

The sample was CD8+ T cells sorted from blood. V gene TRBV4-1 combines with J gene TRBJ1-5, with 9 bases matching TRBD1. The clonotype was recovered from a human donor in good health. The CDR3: CASSQDDWTGVSQPQHF. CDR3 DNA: TGCGCCAGCAGCCAAGATGACTGGACAGGGGTGTCTCAGCCCCAGCATTTT.